This T cell receptor (beta chain) was retrieved from a study of response to subunit inactivated influenza vaccine (dated by TCRdb to the late 2010s). With respect to the entire study: Deep quantitative T cell receptor repertoire profiling was used in the study to track responses to a trivalent subunit inactivated influenza vaccine. Study-wide conclusions, independent of this receptor: The authors proposed that each seasonal influenza vaccination may bring in only a limited number of new T cells.

The library came from RT-PCR. For sequencing, an Illumina HiSeq 2500 was employed. TCRdb itself trimmed the public reads at Q25 with fastp, ran MiXCR and retained productive beta chains. Entries are consolidated by CDR3 protein sequence, retaining the most common genes and DNA. This sample lists around 790,000 distinct CDR3 sequences; 21% were detected once. Roughly 10% of the sample rests with the top ten. Worth noting for this clonotype: No cognate antigen has been identified for it. Base qualities were left out, and no much larger clone turns up one base away.

Reading the germline V gene gives CDR1 SGHTA and CDR2 FQGTGA. Trimming takes 5 bases from V and 7 bases from J, and the germline ends sit 12 bases apart. The cysteine opens and the phenylalanine closes a CDR3 of 13 amino acids. Only the CDR3 region is kept as DNA, spanning 39 bases read in frame from base 1. This specimen was PBMCs from blood, taken 5 to 6 days after vaccination. This sequence originates from a man aged 50 to 59 who received an inactivated influenza vaccine. Donor details come from another sample of the same person, matched by shared clones. The chain uses TRBV7-3 and TRBJ2-1; the D segment cannot be called with confidence. The CDR3 region has the sequence CASSPSATNEQFF. The DNA sequence is given as TGTGCCAGCAGCCCCTCTGCGACGAATGAGCAGTTCTTC.